Sequencing of this T cell receptor (beta chain) was carried out in a study of T cell changes during pregnancy in multiple sclerosis. The repertoire was sequenced with immunoSEQ multiplex PCR; TCRdb's copy has only in-frame clones and lacks some. The table records 20,000 to 25,000 clones, under 90% of them present only once. Germline-derived CDR1 and CDR2 are MNHNS and SASEGT. The length of the CDR3 is 17 residues. V shed 3 bases and J 9 bases; nucleotides not matched to a gene: 12. The specimen was CD8+ T cells from peripheral blood mononuclear cells, collected before pregnancy. The TCR sequence derives from a female donor with multiple sclerosis, enrolled in a pregnancy study. The chain employs TRBV6-1 and TRBJ2-1, with 12 bases lining up with TRBD1. In DNA form, the CDR3 reads TGTGCCAGCAGTGAGGTCGCCGGGACAGGGGGCTTAGGTGAGCAGTTCTTC. Protein: CASSEVAGTGGLGEQFF.